A selection of T cell receptor beta chains follows, all from one sample in a study of blood T cell repertoires in COVID-19. Using immunoSEQ multiplex PCR, the repertoire was profiled, and TCRdb retains in-frame clones only, with some absent. Among roughly 55,000 clones listed, about 82% were seen once. The material sequenced was peripheral blood. Receptor source: a man between 70 and 80 years old with active COVID-19. CDR3s include the opening cysteine and the closing phenylalanine or tryptophan. The D gene is left open where the match is weak. The size entry is marked missing in some rows and otherwise reads once, few, many or a size class.

>18|-|-|TRBV4-3|TRBJ2-6
TGCGCCAGCAGCCAAGAAATTCGTCCGAGCTCTGGGGCCAACGTCCTGACTTTC
CASSQEIRPSSGANVLTF
>16|TRBD1|-|TRBV5-6|TRBJ1-6
TGTGCCAGCAGCTTGGGACCAACAGGGGGCAACTCACCCCTCCACTTT
CASSLGPTGGNSPLHF
>15|TRBD1|-|TRBV19|TRBJ1-3
TGTGCCAGTAGTCCGCTTGACAGGGGAGGAAACACCATATATTTT
CASSPLDRGGNTIYF
>15|TRBD2|once|TRBV7-2|TRBJ2-7
TGTGCCAGCAGCTTAGGACTAGCGGCGAACTACGAGCAGTACTTC
CASSLGLAANYEQYF
>17|-|-|TRBV4-3|TRBJ1-5
TGCGCCAGCAGCCAAGATGCCCGGGGGGGCGCACAACAGCCCCAGCATTTT
CASSQDARGGAQQPQHF
>15|-|-|TRBV18|TRBJ1-2
TGTGCCAGCTCACCACGCCGAGATAGTTACTATGGCTACACCTTC
CASSPRRDSYYGYTF
>12|-|-|TRBV5-4|TRBJ1-2
TGTGCCAGCAGCGCGGACAGCTCCGGCTACACCTTC
CASSADSSGYTF
>17|TRBD1|-|TRBV9|TRBJ1-4
TGTGCCAGCAGCTCGGGACAGGGTCGAGGAACTAATGAAAAACTGTTTTTT
CASSSGQGRGTNEKLFF
>14|TRBD1|once|TRBV6-5|TRBJ1-2
TGTGCCAGCAGTCTGCGGGCAGGGGGCGGCGGCTACACCTTC
CASSLRAGGGGYTF
>14|-|-|TRBV7-9|TRBJ1-4
TGTGCCAGCAGCTTACGCAGGGAGGACGAAAAACTGTTTTTT
CASSLRREDEKLFF
>15|TRBD2|once|TRBV19|TRBJ2-7
TGTGCCAGTAAGACGACGGGGGGTTTCCTAAACGAGCAGTACTTC
CASKTTGGFLNEQYF
>15|-|-|TRBV5-6|TRBJ1-1
TGTGCCAGCAGCCCCCCGAGGCAGCTCAACACTGAAGCTTTCTTT
CASSPPRQLNTEAFF
>14|TRBD2|-|TRBV11-2|TRBJ2-7
TGTGCCAGCATCCCCGGGGGGACGGACTACGAGCAGTACTTC
CASIPGGTDYEQYF
>15|TRBD2|few|TRBV6-5|TRBJ2-1
TGTGCCAGCAGTTACCCCCAGCGGGGGAGTGTTGAGCAGTTCTTC
CASSYPQRGSVEQFF
>13|TRBD1|-|TRBV28|TRBJ1-2
TGTGCCAGCAGTGTCGGGACAGGGGCTGGCTACACCTTC
CASSVGTGAGYTF
>16|TRBD2|-|TRBV6-5|TRBJ2-3
TGTGCCAGCAGTTTTGGACTAGCGGGGAGCACAGATACGCAGTATTTT
CASSFGLAGSTDTQYF
>16|TRBD1|-|TRBV5-5|TRBJ1-5
TGTGCCAGCAGCTTGGGGACAGGGGATGGCTATCAGCCCCAGCATTTT
CASSLGTGDGYQPQHF
>13|TRBD1|-|TRBV2|TRBJ1-1
TGTGCCAGCAGTGAGCAGGGGGGCACTGAAGCTTTCTTT
CASSEQGGTEAFF
>15|-|once|TRBV29-1|TRBJ2-2
TGCAGCGTTGAAGCGGGGCAGGGGTACACCGGGGAGCTGTTTTTT
CSVEAGQGYTGELFF
>15|TRBD1|few|TRBV6-4|TRBJ2-5
TGTGCCAGCAGCGAGGAGACAGGGGGCGCAGAGACCCAGTACTTC
CASSEETGGAETQYF
>15|TRBD2|-|TRBV5-1|TRBJ2-1
TGCGCCAGCTCCTCTAGCGGGGGTGGCTACAATGAGCAGTTCTTC
CASSSSGGGYNEQFF
>12|-|-|TRBV7-2|TRBJ2-2
TGTGCCAGCAGCCGGGACACCGGGGAGCTGTTTTTT
CASSRDTGELFF
>14|-|once|TRBV6-2/TRBV6-3|TRBJ1-2
TGTGCCAGCAGTTACGGAGATCTGAACTATGGCTACACCTTC
CASSYGDLNYGYTF
>14|TRBD1|few|TRBV7-9|TRBJ1-2
TGTGCCAGCAGCTTAGCAGCGCGACAGGGGGTCCCCACCTTC
CASSLAARQGVPTF
>15|TRBD1|-|TRBV13|TRBJ1-2
TGTGCCAGCAGCTCCAGCGGACAGGGGTGGAGTGGCTACACCTTC
CASSSSGQGWSGYTF
>13|TRBD2|-|TRBV27|TRBJ2-5
TGTGCCGTCGCCCGGGGGGGTGGAGAGACCCAGTACTTC
CAVARGGGETQYF
>15|-|-|TRBV5-1|TRBJ2-1
TGCGCCAGCAGCTTTGGCCCGGGAACGGGGAATGAGCAGTTCTTC
CASSFGPGTGNEQFF
>12|-|-|TRBV7-9|TRBJ1-3
TGTGCTTCTAGGCGGACAGGAAACACCATATATTTT
CASRRTGNTIYF